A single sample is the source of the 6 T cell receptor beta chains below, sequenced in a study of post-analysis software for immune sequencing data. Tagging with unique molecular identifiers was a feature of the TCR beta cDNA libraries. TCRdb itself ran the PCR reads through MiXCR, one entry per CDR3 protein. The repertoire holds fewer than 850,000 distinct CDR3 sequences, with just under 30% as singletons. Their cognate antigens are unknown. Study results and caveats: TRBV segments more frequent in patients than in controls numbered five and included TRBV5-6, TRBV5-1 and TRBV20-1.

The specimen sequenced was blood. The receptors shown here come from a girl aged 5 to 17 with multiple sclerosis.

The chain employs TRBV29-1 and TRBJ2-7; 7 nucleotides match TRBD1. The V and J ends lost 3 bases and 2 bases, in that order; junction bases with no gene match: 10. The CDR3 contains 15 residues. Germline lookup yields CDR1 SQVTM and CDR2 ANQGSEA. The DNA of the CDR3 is TGCAGCGTTGAGCCACAGGGGAGTGAACCCTACGAGCAGTACTTC. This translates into CSVEPQGSEPYEQYF.

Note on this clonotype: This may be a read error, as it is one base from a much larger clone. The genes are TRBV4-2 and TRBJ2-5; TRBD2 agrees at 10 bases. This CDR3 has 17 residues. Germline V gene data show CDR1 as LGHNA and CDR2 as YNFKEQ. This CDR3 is CANSQDWTSGRQETQYF. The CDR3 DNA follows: TGTGCCAACAGCCAAGATTGGACTAGCGGAAGACAAGAGACCCAGTACTTC.

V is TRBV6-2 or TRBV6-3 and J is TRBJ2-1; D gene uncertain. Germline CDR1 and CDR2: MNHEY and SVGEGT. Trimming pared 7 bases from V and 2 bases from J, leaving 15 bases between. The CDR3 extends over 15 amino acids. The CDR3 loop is CASKTTGLPYNEQFF. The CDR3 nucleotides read TGTGCCAGCAAAACGACCGGGCTTCCCTACAATGAGCAGTTCTTC.

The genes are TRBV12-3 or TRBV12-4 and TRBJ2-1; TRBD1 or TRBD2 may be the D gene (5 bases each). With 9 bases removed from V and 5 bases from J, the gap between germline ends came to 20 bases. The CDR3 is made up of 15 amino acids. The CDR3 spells CASSSGQHRDNEQFF. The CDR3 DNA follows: TGTGCCAGTTCCTCGGGGCAGCATAGGGACAATGAGCAGTTCTTC.

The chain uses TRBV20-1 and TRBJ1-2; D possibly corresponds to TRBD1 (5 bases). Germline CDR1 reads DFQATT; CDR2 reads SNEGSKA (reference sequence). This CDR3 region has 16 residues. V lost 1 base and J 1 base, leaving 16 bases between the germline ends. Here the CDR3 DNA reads TGCAGTGCTAGAGTTCGTTTTGGGGGTTTTAACTATGGCTACACCTTC. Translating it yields CSARVRFGGFNYGYTF.

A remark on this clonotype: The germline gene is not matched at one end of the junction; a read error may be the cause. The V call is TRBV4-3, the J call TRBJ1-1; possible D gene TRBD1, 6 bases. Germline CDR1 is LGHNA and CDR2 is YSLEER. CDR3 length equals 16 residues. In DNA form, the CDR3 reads TGCGCCAGCTGCCAAGACCCAACAGGGCCGAACACTGAAGCTTTCTTT. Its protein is CASCQDPTGPNTEAFF.